This entry lists 27 T cell receptor beta chains sequenced from one sample in a study of blood T cell repertoires in COVID-19. The table came from immunoSEQ multiplex PCR; TCRdb's copy has only in-frame clones and leaves some out. The sample contains 200,000 to 250,000 clones, approximately 80% of which appear only once. Sequencing was carried out using peripheral blood. These receptors were collected from a woman of 80 years or more with active or convalescent COVID-19.

The V gene is TRBV18, the J gene TRBJ1-5; the D gene is possibly TRBD1 (6 bases). Germline CDR1 and CDR2: KGHSH and LQKENI. The CDR3 is made up of 13 amino acids. The V gene lost 3 bases and the J gene lost 11 bases, with 14 bases spanning the gap. CDR3 sequence reads: CASSPDRLQAQHF. The CDR3 bases are TGTGCCAGCTCACCTGACAGGCTTCAAGCCCAGCATTTT.

V gene TRBV5-4 combines with J gene TRBJ2-3; TRBD2 aligns across 8 bases. Germline lookup yields CDR1 SGHNT and CDR2 YYREEE (reference sequence). The V segment lost 4 bases and the J segment 2 bases; nucleotides outside the gene matches: 12. The CDR3 is 17 residues long. The CDR3 reads CASSLKLSGGPTDTQYF. The CDR3 DNA is TGTGCCAGCAGCCTCAAGTTGTCGGGAGGGCCCACAGATACGCAGTATTTT.

This rearrangement joins TRBV19 to TRBJ1-2, with D unclear. The V and J ends lost 0 bases and 7 bases respectively, with 15 bases between them. The CDR3 runs 15 residues. In germline, CDR1 is LNHDA, CDR2 SQIVND (reference sequence). Written as DNA, the CDR3 is TGTGCCAGTAGTATAGAGAGGGCGATCGGTCGTGGCTACACCTTC. Its translation is CASSIERAIGRGYTF.

V usage is TRBV18 and J usage is TRBJ1-6; D is perhaps TRBD1 (5 bases). The CDR3 runs 15 residues. V was shortened by 0 bases and J by 7 bases, with 10 bases between the two germline ends. CDR1 and CDR2 from the germline V gene are KGHSH and LQKENI. The CDR3 reads CASSPPGGANSPLHF. In DNA form, the CDR3 reads TGTGCCAGCTCACCACCGGGCGGGGCAAATTCACCCCTCCACTTT.

This rearrangement joins TRBV7-3 to TRBJ1-1; D might be TRBD1 (5 bases). Germline V lookup: CDR1 SGHTA, CDR2 FQGTGA. V was trimmed by 5 bases and J by 4 bases, leaving 11 bases between them. The CDR3 is 13 amino acids. CDR3 loop: CASSLSTGTEAFF. In nucleotides, the CDR3 is TGTGCCAGCAGCCTGAGTACAGGCACTGAAGCTTTCTTT.

The chain employs TRBV5-1 and TRBJ1-1, with D unresolved. CDR1 is SGHRS, CDR2 YFSETQ, per germline. V lost 0 bases and J lost 0, with 9 bases in between. This CDR3 is built from 15 residues. In DNA form, the CDR3 reads TGCGCCAGCAGCTTGGGGGCGCTTTTGAACACTGAAGCTTTCTTT. Protein sequence: CASSLGALLNTEAFF.

The chain uses TRBV5-4 and TRBJ2-3; TRBD2 matches at 8 bases. The CDR3 length is 17 residues. V lost 4 bases to trimming and J lost 9 bases; unmatched junction nucleotides: 19. CDR1 and CDR2 (germline): SGHNT, YYREEE (reference sequence). CDR3 nucleotides: TGTGCCAGCAGCAAGAGTGGCGGGACGACTGCGGGGGGAACGCAGTATTTT. Encoded protein: CASSKSGGTTAGGTQYF.

The CDR3 region is CATSATGQGFLEQYF. The CDR3 DNA reads as TGTGCCACCAGCGCCACGGGACAGGGGTTTCTCGAGCAGTACTTC. V is TRBV24-1 and J is TRBJ2-7, with 10 bases matching TRBD1. Germline values: CDR1 KGHDR, CDR2 SFDVKD. The junction had 11 bases not matched to a gene; V was cut back by 7 bases and J by 6 bases. The CDR3 is 15 amino acids.

The CDR3 spells CASSLQGGLSDTQYF. DNA for the CDR3: TGTGCCAGCAGCTTACAAGGCGGACTAAGTGATACGCAGTATTTT. The gene calls are TRBV7-2 and TRBJ2-3, with D tentatively TRBD2 (6 bases). V was pared by 2 bases and J by 6 bases, with 15 bases between. The CDR3 contains 15 residues. CDR1 and CDR2 from the germline V gene are SGHTA and FQGNSA.

The chain joins TRBV30 to TRBJ2-1; D unclear. From germline, CDR1 is GTSNPN and CDR2 SVGIG (reference sequence). V lost 3 bases, J lost 9 bases, and 9 bases lay in between. This CDR3 contains 11 residues. Here the CDR3 reads CAWRGDAEQFF. The CDR3 nucleotides read TGTGCCTGGAGAGGAGACGCTGAGCAGTTCTTC. The full variable domain, rest sourced from reference TRBV30 and TRBJ2-1, is SQTIHQWPATLVQPVGSPLSLECTVEGTSNPNLYWYRQAAGRGLQLLFYSVGIGQISSEVPQNLSASRPQDRQFILSSKKLLLSDSGFYLCAWRGDAEQFFGPGTRLTVL.

This chain uses TRBV27 with TRBJ1-4; 7 bases fit TRBD1. The junction had 9 bases not matched to a gene; V was cut back by 4 bases and J by 10 bases. The CDR3 runs 14 residues. Germline V CDR1 and CDR2: MNHEY, SMNVEV (reference sequence). CDR3 region: CASSSSGQRGKLFF. CDR3 coding DNA: TGTGCCAGCAGTTCCTCGGGACAGCGAGGAAAACTGTTTTTT.

As for this clone: A read error may produce the germline difference seen at one junction end. The genes are TRBV28 and TRBJ2-4; 7 bases align to TRBD1. CDR1 and CDR2 from the germline V gene are MDHEN and SYDVKM. CDR3 size: 14 residues. Here the CDR3 reads CASNGQDGKSIQYF. CDR3 in DNA: TGTGCCAGCAACGGACAGGATGGGAAAAGCATTCAGTACTTC.

V gene TRBV6-5 combines with J gene TRBJ2-7, with 8 bases that match TRBD2. The CDR3 consists of 13 residues. Per the germline V gene, CDR1 is MNHEY and CDR2 is SVGAGI. J lost 7 bases, V lost 6 bases, and 8 bases had no gene match. CDR3 amino acids: CASRSGTSLEQYF. The CDR3 coding sequence is TGTGCCAGCAGGAGCGGGACTAGTTTGGAGCAGTACTTC.

The chain has TRBV3-1 (or the pseudogene TRBV3-2) and TRBJ1-2; 8 nucleotides agree with TRBD1. V shed 2 bases, J shed 4 bases, and the junction held 3 bases outside the gene matches. The germline CDR1 and CDR2 sequences are LGHDT and YNNKEL (reference sequence). The length of the CDR3 is 14 residues. CDR3 protein: CASSQQGAFYGYTF. The CDR3 DNA reads as TGTGCCAGCAGCCAACAGGGGGCGTTCTATGGCTACACCTTC.

This rearrangement joins TRBV11-3 to TRBJ2-1; 11 nucleotides align to TRBD1. Per the germline V gene, CDR1 is SGHNT and CDR2 is YENEEA. Trimming removed 3 bases from V and 4 bases from J; junction bases left unmatched: 5. CDR3 length: 16 amino acids. The CDR3 spells CASSLFGTGGYNEQFF. CDR3 DNA sequence: TGTGCCAGCAGCTTGTTCGGGACAGGGGGTTACAATGAGCAGTTCTTC. Complete variable domain (other parts from reference TRBV11-3 and TRBJ2-1): EAGVVQSPRYKIIEKKQPVAFWCNPISGHNTLYWYLQNLGQGPELLIRYENEEAVDDSQLPKDRFSAERLKGVDSTLKIQPAELGDSAVYLCASSLFGTGGYNEQFFGPGTRLTVL.

This rearrangement joins TRBV25-1 to TRBJ1-1, with a tentative D call TRBD1 (6 bases). Germline V lookup: CDR1 MGHDK, CDR2 SYGVNS. The CDR3 is 14 residues long. The ends were cut back, 8 bases at V and 4 bases at J, with 17 bases in the middle. CDR3 region: CASAKRGDTTEAFF. CDR3 DNA: TGTGCCAGCGCTAAGAGAGGGGACACCACTGAAGCTTTCTTT.

V and J are TRBV10-1 and TRBJ2-7, with 8 bases matching TRBD1. Germline V gives CDR1 WNHNN, CDR2 SYGVQD (reference sequence). The junction had 9 bases not matched to a gene; V was cut back by 7 bases and J by 1 base. This CDR3 has 15 amino acids. The CDR3 DNA is TGCGCCAGCATCCCTGACTGGGACAGGTCCTACGAGCAGTACTTC. It yields the protein CASIPDWDRSYEQYF.

This clone was detected once. The V and J genes are TRBV4-3 and TRBJ2-3; TRBD1 might be the D (5 bases). The CDR3 totals 16 residues. CDR1 and CDR2 from the germline V gene are LGHNA and YSLEER. Deletions cut 1 base from V and 4 bases from J, with 15 bases between. CDR3 amino acids: CASSQAVQGTADTQYF. CDR3 DNA sequence: TGCGCCAGCAGCCAAGCAGTTCAGGGAACGGCAGATACGCAGTATTTT.

The V gene is TRBV6-1, the J gene TRBJ2-2; TRBD2 is a possible D gene (6 bases). Between the trimmed V and J ends, which lost 4 bases and 3 bases, there was a span of 18 bases. Germline CDR1 and CDR2: MNHNS and SASEGT. The CDR3 is made up of 17 amino acids. In nucleotides, the CDR3 is TGTGCCAGCAGTGGCCGGGACTCACTCGGGGACACCGGGGAGCTGTTTTTT. Protein: CASSGRDSLGDTGELFF.

The chain couples TRBV30 to TRBJ2-1; the match to TRBD2 covers 12 bases. The germline V gene has CDR1 GTSNPN and CDR2 SVGIG (reference sequence). CDR3 length: 14 amino acids. The junction had 2 bases not matched to a gene; V was cut back by 4 bases and J by 4 bases. DNA for the CDR3: TGTGCCTGGACTAGCGGGAGGGGTTACAATGAGCAGTTCTTC. Translated: CAWTSGRGYNEQFF. The variable domain in full, with the rest retrieved from reference TRBV30 and TRBJ2-1, is SQTIHQWPATLVQPVGSPLSLECTVEGTSNPNLYWYRQAAGRGLQLLFYSVGIGQISSEVPQNLSASRPQDRQFILSSKKLLLSDSGFYLCAWTSGRGYNEQFFGPGTRLTVL.

This chain links TRBV4-1 with TRBJ1-4; no reliable D call. Germline CDR1 and CDR2: MGHRA and YSYEKL. V was shortened by 1 base and J by 8 bases, with 11 bases between the two germline ends. The CDR3 is 14 residues long. DNA for the CDR3: TGCGCCAGCAGCCAAGGAGCGGTAGGGGAAAAACTGTTTTTT. Its translation is CASSQGAVGEKLFF.

The chain links TRBV11-2 to TRBJ2-7, with a tentative D call TRBD2 (6 bases). Germline V gene lookup returns CDR1 SGHAT and CDR2 FQNNGV. V was shortened by 1 base and J by 3 bases, with 13 bases between the two germline ends. CDR3 length: 15 residues. CDR3: CASSLVAGPNYEQYF. In nucleotides, the CDR3 is TGTGCCAGCAGCTTAGTGGCGGGACCGAACTACGAGCAGTACTTC.

The V call is TRBV18, the J call TRBJ1-4; 7 bases are a match to TRBD1. The CDR3 loop spans 17 amino acids. The germline CDR1 and CDR2 sequences are KGHSH and LQKENI. V dropped 3 bases and J dropped 2; count of bases not matched to a gene: 9. CDR3 sequence reads: CASSPTGTVATNEKLFF. The DNA of the CDR3 is TGTGCCAGCTCACCGACAGGGACAGTAGCGACTAATGAAAAACTGTTTTTT.

The V and J genes are TRBV7-3 and TRBJ1-1, with D perhaps matching TRBD1 (6 bases). Germline V CDR1 and CDR2: SGHTA, FQGTGA. The CDR3 length is 16 residues. The V and J ends lost 2 bases and 3 bases respectively, with 16 bases between them. The CDR3 spells CASSLYGGAGDTEAFF. The CDR3 DNA sequence: TGTGCCAGCAGCTTATATGGGGGCGCAGGGGACACTGAAGCTTTCTTT.

The chain carries TRBV27 and TRBJ2-7, with 7 bases that match TRBD1. CDR3 length: 14 amino acids. CDR1 MNHEY and CDR2 SMNVEV come from the germline V gene (reference sequence). Trimming removed 3 bases from V and 4 bases from J; junction bases left unmatched: 6. CDR3 region: CASSFFDRAYEQYF. The DNA of the CDR3 is TGTGCCAGCAGTTTTTTCGACAGGGCTTACGAGCAGTACTTC.

The chain has TRBV6-2 or TRBV6-3 and TRBJ2-5; TRBD2 might be the D (5 bases). The CDR3 is made up of 14 amino acids. Trimming pared 0 bases from V and 6 bases from J, leaving 11 bases between. Looked up from germline, CDR1 is MNHEY and CDR2 is SVGEGT. CDR3 sequence reads: CASSYSSSRQTQYF. The CDR3 nucleotides read TGTGCCAGCAGTTACTCGTCTAGCCGGCAGACCCAGTACTTC.

This clone occurred once. The chain combines TRBV29-1 with TRBJ2-3; D remains unclear. Between the trimmed V and J ends, which lost 3 bases and 2 bases, there was a span of 3 bases. CDR1 and CDR2 from the germline V gene are SQVTM and ANQGSEA. This CDR3 has 11 amino acids. The CDR3 spells CSVDYTDTQYF. The CDR3 DNA reads TGCAGCGTTGATTACACAGATACGCAGTATTTT.